The present TCR beta chain was sequenced within a study of blood T cell repertoires in COVID-19. Overall study: The cDNA or gDNA used as material had been derived from T cells, B-cell-depleted T cells, or PBMCs.

Authors' methods: Scientists estimated how many nucleated cells there were by amplifying reference gene primers. The assay was immunoSEQ multiplex PCR, and TCRdb's table has in-frame clones only and misses some. V, J and clone size are those of that table, while D and trimming were read from the DNA. The sample contains 300,000 to 450,000 clones, more than 65% of which appear only once. The CDR3 spans 16 residues. V gave up 0 bases and J gave up 4 bases, with 13 bases separating them. The germline CDR1 and CDR2 sequences are MGHRA and YSYEKL. This clonotype originated in a human donor with acute or convalescent COVID-19. The donor label of this sample is uncertain. The J gene is TRBJ2-1, the V gene TRBV4-1; D call uncertain. The specimen sequenced was peripheral blood. The CDR3 spells CASSQEIGGAYNEQFF. The CDR3 DNA follows: TGCGCCAGCAGCCAAGAGATCGGCGGCGCGTACAATGAGCAGTTCTTC.